This T cell receptor beta chain was found in a study of T cells in tumors and immune-related adverse events. The germline V gene encodes CDR1 LGHNA and CDR2 YNFKEQ. The V end lost 0 bases, the J end lost 2 bases, and 10 bases lay between the germline ends. The CDR3 covers 15 residues. Clones were sequenced by immunoSEQ multiplex PCR, and TCRdb holds only the in-frame ones, with some missing. The table records roughly 24,000 clones, 85% to 95% of them present only once. V and J are TRBV4-2 and TRBJ1-1; no definite D call. The sequence was obtained from a female donor with metastatic renal cell carcinoma. The input for sequencing was lymph node tissue, taken from a patient treated with anti-PD-1 therapy. The CDR3 sequence: CASSQERRLNTEAFF. The CDR3 DNA is TGTGCCAGCAGCCAAGAAAGAAGGCTTAACACTGAAGCTTTCTTT.